The T cell receptor (beta chain) described here comes from a study of early T cells in non-severe SARS-CoV-2 infection. V shed 4 bases and J 6 bases; nucleotides not matched to a gene: 6. Germline V gives CDR1 SGHRS, CDR2 YFSETQ. The CDR3 runs to 16 residues. Findings of the study overall: Sequences matched to VDJdb favored anti-spike CD8 responses, while private and CD4 specificities were missed.

Each single cDNA molecule received a unique molecular identifier. TCRdb reanalysed the 5' RACE reads using MiXCR and keeps one entry per CDR3 protein. Of 35,000 to 45,000 distinct CDR3 sequences in the sample, less than 7% are singletons; the top ten hold under 25%. Comments on this clonotype: The target antigen is unknown.

J is TRBJ2-3 and V is TRBV5-1; TRBD2 agrees at 15 bases. Sequencing used whole blood, obtained at baseline. The source of this sequence is an adult who was a healthcare worker with PCR-confirmed SARS-CoV-2 infection or an uninfected control (not recorded which). CDR3 nucleotide sequence: TGCGCCAGCAGCACGGGACTAGCGGGAGGATATGATACGCAGTATTTT. Residues: CASSTGLAGGYDTQYF.